The rows below give T cell receptor beta chains drawn from one sample of a study of cytomegalovirus exposure and HLA in healthy donors. Profiled with immunoSEQ multiplex PCR; TCRdb holds only in-frame clones, not every one. The table has fewer than 200,000 clones, roughly four fifths seen once. The specimen sequenced was PBMCs. The receptor set was obtained from a man aged 35 to 55 in good health and CMV-seronegative. The CDR3 runs from the conserved cysteine through the conserved F or W. The order of the fields is J gene, V gene, D gene, CDR3 protein. The D gene is left open where the match is weak.

>TRBJ2-5|TRBV5-6|TRBD2
CASSLELAMQETQYF
>TRBJ2-7|TRBV2|NA
CASKGEPYEQYF
>TRBJ2-7|TRBV27|NA
CASSFRDNYEQYF
>TRBJ2-2|TRBV30|TRBD2
CAWSALAGGELFF
>TRBJ2-6|TRBV27|NA
CASRRGSGANVLTF
>TRBJ2-7|TRBV7-9|NA
CASNSDSSRSYEQYF
>TRBJ2-5|TRBV7-6|TRBD2
CASSLPPGTSGAGVTQYF
>TRBJ2-7|TRBV5-8|NA
CASNLRDHGDEQYF
>TRBJ2-5|TRBV18|NA
CASSPPNSQETQYF
>TRBJ2-3|TRBV9|TRBD2
CASSGLAGGTGAQYF
>TRBJ1-1|TRBV18|NA
CASLELLGRLNTEAFF
>TRBJ1-5|TRBV11-1|TRBD1
CASSLDRGGNQPQHF
>TRBJ1-1|TRBV11-2|NA
CASSFKQSREAFF
>TRBJ2-7|TRBV7-2|NA
CASSTSVLTGNYEQYF
>TRBJ1-5|TRBV5-1|NA
CASSLGGSNQPQHF
>TRBJ2-7|TRBV6-1|NA
CASQPREFRRVEQYF
>TRBJ1-2|TRBV29-1|TRBD1
CSVTGQGDYGYTF